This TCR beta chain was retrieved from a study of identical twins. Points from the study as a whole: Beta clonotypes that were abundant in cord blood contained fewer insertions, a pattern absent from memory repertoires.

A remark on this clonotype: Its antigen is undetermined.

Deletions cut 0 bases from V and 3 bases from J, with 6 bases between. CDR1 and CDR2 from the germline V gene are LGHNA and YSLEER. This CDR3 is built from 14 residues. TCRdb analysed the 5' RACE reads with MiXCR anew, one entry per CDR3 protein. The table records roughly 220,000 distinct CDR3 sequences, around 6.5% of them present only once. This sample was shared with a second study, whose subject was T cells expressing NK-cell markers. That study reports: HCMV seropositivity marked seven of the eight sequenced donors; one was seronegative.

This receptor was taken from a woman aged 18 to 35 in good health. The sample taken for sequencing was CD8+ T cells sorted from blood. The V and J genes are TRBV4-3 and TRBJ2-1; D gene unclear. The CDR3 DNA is TGCGCCAGCAGCCAAGATTCCAACTACAATGAGCAGTTCTTC. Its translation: CASSQDSNYNEQFF.